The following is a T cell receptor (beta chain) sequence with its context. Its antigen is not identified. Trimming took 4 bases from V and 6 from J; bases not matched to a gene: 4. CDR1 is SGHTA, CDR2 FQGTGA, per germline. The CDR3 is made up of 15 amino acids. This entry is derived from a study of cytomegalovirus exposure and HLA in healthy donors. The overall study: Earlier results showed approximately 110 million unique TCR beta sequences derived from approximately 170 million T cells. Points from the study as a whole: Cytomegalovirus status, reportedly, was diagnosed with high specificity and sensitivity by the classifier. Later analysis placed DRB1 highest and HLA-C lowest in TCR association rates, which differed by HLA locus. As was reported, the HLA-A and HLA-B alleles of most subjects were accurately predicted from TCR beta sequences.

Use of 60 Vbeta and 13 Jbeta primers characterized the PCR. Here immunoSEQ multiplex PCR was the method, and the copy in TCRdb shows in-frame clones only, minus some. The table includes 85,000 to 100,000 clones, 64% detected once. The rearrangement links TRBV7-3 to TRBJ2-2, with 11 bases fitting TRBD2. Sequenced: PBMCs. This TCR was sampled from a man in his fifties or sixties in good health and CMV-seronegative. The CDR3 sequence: CASSSTSGAAGELFF. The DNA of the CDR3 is TGTGCCAGCAGCTCGACTAGCGGGGCGGCCGGGGAGCTGTTTTTT.